This TCR beta chain comes out of a study of OX40 agonist ivuxolimab in advanced cancers. The CDR3 contains 12 residues. Looked up from germline, CDR1 is MNHEY and CDR2 is SVGAGI. Deletions cut 6 bases from V and 3 bases from J, with 9 bases between. Autoimmune disease history or systemic immunosuppression led to patients being barred. Assay used: immunoSEQ multiplex PCR; TCRdb lists only in-frame clones, some missing. In the table there are about 48,000 clones, more than 80% of which are singletons. Comments on this clone: Its antigen is still unknown.

Broader study findings: At 0.1 to 3.0 mg/kg and by week 6, clonal expansion occurred in CD4+ and CD8+ blood T cells. Some nonresponders additionally presented with little normalized T-cell clonal expansion. The 0.1-3.0 mg/kg partial responders had among the lowest clonal expansion.

The chain has TRBV6-5 and TRBJ2-7; possibly TRBD2 for D (5 bases). The TCR sequence derives from an adult with an advanced solid tumor such as melanoma, head and neck, liver or kidney cancer. The sequences come from CD4+ or CD8+ T cells sorted from blood, collected in a trial of the OX40 agonist ivuxolimab. The CDR3 coding sequence is TGTGCCAGCAGCCTCGAGGGCTACGAGCAGTACTTC. It translates to CASSLEGYEQYF.